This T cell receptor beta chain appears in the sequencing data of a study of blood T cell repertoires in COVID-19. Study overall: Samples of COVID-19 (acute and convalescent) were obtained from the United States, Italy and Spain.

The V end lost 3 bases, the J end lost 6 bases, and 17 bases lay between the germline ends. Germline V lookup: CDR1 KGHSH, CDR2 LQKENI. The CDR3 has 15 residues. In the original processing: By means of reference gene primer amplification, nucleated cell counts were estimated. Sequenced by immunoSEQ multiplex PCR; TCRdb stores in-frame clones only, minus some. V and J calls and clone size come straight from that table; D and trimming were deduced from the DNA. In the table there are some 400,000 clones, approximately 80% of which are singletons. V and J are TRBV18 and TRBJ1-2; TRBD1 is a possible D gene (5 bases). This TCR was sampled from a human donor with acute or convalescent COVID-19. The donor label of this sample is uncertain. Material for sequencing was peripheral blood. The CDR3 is CASSPGRAVRDGYTF. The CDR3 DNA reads TGTGCCAGCTCACCCGGCAGGGCGGTCCGGGATGGCTACACCTTC.